Described below is a single T cell receptor beta chain sequence and its context. The immunoSEQ assay was v3. Sequencing depth was 1.5 million to 2 million read pairs for survey level, roughly 4.5-6.5 million for deep. This table comes from immunoSEQ multiplex PCR, and its TCRdb copy is limited to in-frame clones, with some not included. The profile shows more than 20,000 clones, 72% of them singletons. This sample was included in a study of TIL therapy for anti-PD-1-resistant metastatic lung cancer. Study overall: Patients had a median age of around 56 years (range about 35-85). Most patients had lung adenocarcinoma.

Germline V gene lookup returns CDR1 MNHEY and CDR2 SMNVEV (reference sequence). The CDR3 is 12 residues long. Deletions cut 6 bases from V and 4 bases from J, with 7 bases between. Described time point: pre-treatment sample, taken before nivolumab and TIL therapy. Pleural nodules or supraclavicular lymph nodes made up most of the excised metastases sampled. This sequence was found in a person aged 25 to 80 with non-small cell lung cancer. The gene calls are TRBV27 and TRBJ1-3; D gene uncertain. The sequences come from tumor tissue, collected at baseline. CDR3 nucleotide sequence: TGTGCCAGCAGCCGTGACGGAAACACCATATATTTT. Translating gives CASSRDGNTIYF.